The 4 T cell receptor beta chains below come from one sample, sequenced in a study of metastatic and nonmetastatic thyroid tumors (dated by TCRdb to 2020 to 2021). Receptor amplification or capture employed PCR. TCRdb shows the sequencer as Illumina HiSeq 4000. The public sequencing data were trimmed at Q25 with fastp and processed into clonotypes with MiXCR by TCRdb, which kept only in-frame beta chains. The sample table lists 19,000 or so clones, about a quarter of them with a count of one. Of the sample, 15% to 25% is held by the ten largest clones. No treatment had been received by any patient before thyroid surgery. Sequences were obtained from blood. The receptors were gathered from a female donor with papillary thyroid cancer or a benign thyroid nodule (not recorded which). Some clones in this sample may be carry-over from other donors' samples.

This clone was observed a handful of times. CDR3 in DNA: TGTGCCAGCAGTCGGGACCAAAATCGCAATCAGCCCCAGCATTTT. As protein: CASSRDQNRNQPQHF. V gene TRBV6-1 combines with J gene TRBJ1-5, with D possibly TRBD1 on 5 matching bases. The CDR3 length is 15 residues. Trimming pared 5 bases from V and 2 bases from J, leaving 13 bases between. Per germline, CDR1 MNHNS and CDR2 SASEGT.

This clone was counted ten times or more. An end of the junction differs from the germline gene, which may be a read error. Additional DNA sequences in this sample encode the identical CDR3. The CDR3 sequence is CAWSLQSNQPQHF. The CDR3, as DNA: TGTGCTTGGAGTTTGCAGAGCAATCAGCCCCAGCATTTT. This rearrangement joins TRBV30 to TRBJ1-5; D ambiguous. Germline V gene data show CDR1 as GTSNPN and CDR2 as SVGIG (reference sequence). This CDR3 region has 13 residues.

On this clone: At one boundary the junction diverges from the germline segment, which might be a read error. The chain carries TRBV4-2 and TRBJ1-1, with a possible D match to TRBD1 (6 bases). CDR3 length: 16 residues. CDR1 LGHNA and CDR2 YNFKEQ come from the germline V gene. This CDR3 is CAISQDRGAWHTEAFF. The CDR3, as DNA: TGTGCCATCAGCCAAGATCGGGGGGCATGGCACACTGAAGCTTTCTTT.

With respect to this clone: The junction departs from the called germline gene at one end, perhaps through a read error. V gene TRBV2 combines with J gene TRBJ2-1; the match to TRBD1 covers 7 bases. Germline loops: CDR1 SNHLY, CDR2 FYNNEI. The CDR3 is 16 residues long. Written as DNA, the CDR3 is TGTGCCACCAGGCAGAAACAGGGGTCTTCCTACATTGAGCAGTTTTTC. Translation: CATRQKQGSSYIEQFF. The full variable domain, rest sourced from reference TRBV2 and TRBJ2-1, is EPEVTQTPSHQVTQMGQEVILRCVPISNHLYFYWYRQILGQKVEFLVSFYNNEISEKSEIFDDQFSVERPDGSNFTLKIRSTKLEDSAMYFCATRQKQGSSYIEQFFGPGTRLTVL.